Below, 32 T cell receptor beta chains from the same sample are listed, as sequenced in a study of blood T cell repertoires in COVID-19. Measured with immunoSEQ multiplex PCR; TCRdb has only the in-frame clones, and not every one. The table has some 30,000 clones, almost 85% seen once. Input material: peripheral blood. The source of these receptors is a man aged 80 or over with active COVID-19.

The V gene is TRBV11-2, the J gene TRBJ2-7; 9 bases agree with TRBD1. Germline V gene lookup returns CDR1 SGHAT and CDR2 FQNNGV. Germline trimming cut 1 base from V and 7 bases from J; bases unmatched to any gene: 11. The CDR3 length is 16 residues. CDR3 DNA: TGTGCCAGCAGCTTAGCCGGAGCCGGGACAGGGTGGGAGCAGTACTTC. Its translation: CASSLAGAGTGWEQYF.

The V call is TRBV6-6, the J call TRBJ1-5, with D unclear. This CDR3 is built from 15 residues. Per the germline V gene, CDR1 is MNHNY and CDR2 is SVGAGI (reference sequence). Trimming took 2 bases from V and 7 from J, leaving 15 bases between them. CDR3 DNA: TGTGCCAGCAGTTACAGAGCCTACGATCGGCAGCCCCAGCATTTT. Amino acids: CASSYRAYDRQPQHF.

V usage is TRBV6-5 and J usage is TRBJ1-1; 9 bases match TRBD1. The CDR3 length is 14 residues. Germline loops: CDR1 MNHEY, CDR2 SVGAGI. The V gene end was trimmed by 5 bases and the J gene end by 4 bases; junction bases not matched to a gene: 5. CDR3 bases: TGTGCCAGCAGTCAGACAGGGGGAGGCACTGAAGCTTTCTTT. It specifies CASSQTGGGTEAFF.

The CDR3 sequence: CASSLTGTNTEAFF. CDR3 in DNA: TGTGCCAGCAGCCTCACAGGCACGAACACTGAAGCTTTCTTT. The chain is built from TRBV6-5 and TRBJ1-1; TRBD1 is a possible D gene (5 bases). This CDR3 contains 14 residues. Per germline, CDR1 MNHEY and CDR2 SVGAGI. Trimming stripped 6 bases from V and 1 base from J, with 12 bases between.

This clone is a singleton in its sample. V usage is TRBV10-3 and J usage is TRBJ1-1, with 7 bases matching TRBD1. Germline CDR1 ENHRY, CDR2 SYGVKD. Trimming at V came to 5 bases and at J to 5 bases, leaving 11 bases not matched to a gene. The CDR3 covers 15 residues. The CDR3 DNA is TGTGCCATCAGTCACCCCCCCCAGACAGGGACTGAAGCTTTCTTT. This translates into CAISHPPQTGTEAFF.

J is TRBJ1-6 and V is TRBV9, with 7 bases aligning to TRBD1. V gave up 3 bases and J gave up 10 bases; unmatched junction bases: 10. Germline assignment: CDR1 SGDLS and CDR2 YYNGEE. The CDR3 length is 15 residues. CDR3 residues: CASSATGSNPSPLHF. For the CDR3, the DNA is TGTGCCAGCAGCGCGACAGGGTCAAATCCCTCACCCCTCCACTTT.

The rearrangement joins TRBV29-1 to TRBJ1-2, with a possible D match to TRBD1 (6 bases). CDR1 is SQVTM and CDR2 is ANQGSEA in the germline V gene. Trimming shortened V by 8 bases and J by 6 bases, and 13 bases separated the two germline ends. The CDR3 extends over 11 amino acids. CDR3 residues: CSSGVMDGYTF. The CDR3 region has the DNA TGCAGCTCAGGGGTAATGGATGGCTACACCTTC.

The gene calls are TRBV5-1 and TRBJ2-3, with 9 bases aligning to TRBD2. This CDR3 region has 16 residues. Trimming at V came to 4 bases and at J to 7 bases, leaving 13 bases not matched to a gene. The germline gives CDR1 SGHRS, CDR2 YFSETQ. The CDR3 loop reads CASSESSGGGLNTQYF. DNA for the CDR3: TGCGCCAGCAGCGAGAGTAGCGGGGGAGGGCTAAATACGCAGTATTTT.

V gene TRBV11-2 combines with J gene TRBJ1-1; possible D gene TRBD1, 5 bases. Per the germline V gene, CDR1 is SGHAT and CDR2 is FQNNGV. The CDR3 runs 14 residues. Trimming took 1 base from V and 4 from J, leaving 10 bases between them. This chain's CDR3 is CASSLVAGPTEAFF. In nucleotides, the CDR3 is TGTGCCAGCAGCTTAGTGGCAGGGCCCACTGAAGCTTTCTTT.

This chain connects TRBV30 to TRBJ1-3; 7 nucleotides match TRBD1. The CDR3 extends over 13 amino acids. After removal of 8 bases from V and 2 bases from J, the junction contained 6 bases not matched to a gene. Germline V lookup: CDR1 GTSNPN, CDR2 SVGIG (reference sequence). CDR3 sequence reads: CAATGFAGNTIYF. The CDR3 bases are TGTGCCGCGACAGGGTTCGCTGGAAACACCATATATTTT.

The chain links TRBV5-1 to TRBJ1-2, with TRBD1 matching 7 bases. Germline V CDR1 and CDR2: SGHRS, YFSETQ. The CDR3 runs 17 residues. The V gene end was trimmed by 1 base and the J gene end by 2 bases; junction bases not matched to a gene: 11. CDR3 coding DNA: TGCGCCAGCAGCTTGTTAGCGGGGGGGACAGCGAACTATGGCTACACCTTC. Translating gives CASSLLAGGTANYGYTF.

The chain joins TRBV5-1 to TRBJ1-4; D is possibly TRBD1 (6 bases). V shed 4 bases and J shed 4 bases, with 14 bases lying between them. In germline, CDR1 is SGHRS, CDR2 YFSETQ. There are 15 residues in the CDR3. In DNA, the CDR3 is TGCGCCAGCAGCGCTACAGGGTTGAGTAATGAAAAACTGTTTTTT. Translated, it gives CASSATGLSNEKLFF.

The chain is built from TRBV7-9 and TRBJ2-5; TRBD2 agrees at 12 bases. The ends lost 5 bases at V and 2 bases at J; junction bases unmatched: 6. The CDR3 covers 16 residues. Germline values: CDR1 SEHNR, CDR2 FQNEAQ (reference sequence). The CDR3 nucleotides read TGTGCCAGCAGCCCTCTACTAGCGGGGGGTCAAGAGACCCAGTACTTC. It specifies CASSPLLAGGQETQYF.

This clone was seen just once. The chain couples TRBV28 to TRBJ2-7, with a tentative D call TRBD2 (5 bases). V was shortened by 6 bases and J by 2 bases, with 14 bases between the two germline ends. There are 14 residues in the CDR3. The germline V gene has CDR1 MDHEN and CDR2 SYDVKM. CDR3 in amino acids: CASRPPGNTYEQYF. The CDR3 region has the DNA TGTGCCAGCAGACCTCCGGGAAATACCTACGAGCAGTACTTC. The full variable domain, completed using reference TRBV28 and TRBJ2-7, is DVKVTQSSRYLVKRTGEKVFLECVQDMDHENMFWYRQDPGLGLRLIYFSYDVKMKEKGDIPEGYSVSREKKERFSLILESASTNQTSMYLCASRPPGNTYEQYFGPGTRLTVT.

V is TRBV5-1 and J is TRBJ1-2, with D hard to call. CDR3 length: 13 residues. V lost 3 bases, J lost 4 bases, and 10 bases lay in between. Germline V gene sequence: CDR1 SGHRS, CDR2 YFSETQ. The CDR3 DNA is TGCGCCAGCAGCTCGCAGGAAAGCTATGGCTACACCTTC. It encodes CASSSQESYGYTF.

The table lists this clone with a few counts. The gene calls are TRBV6-1 and TRBJ1-2; 7 bases are a match to TRBD1. The CDR3 has 13 residues. The ends lost 3 bases at V and 7 bases at J; junction bases unmatched: 5. Germline V lookup: CDR1 MNHNS, CDR2 SASEGT. The chain's CDR3 is CASSDRQGGGYTF. The DNA of the CDR3 is TGTGCCAGCAGTGATAGACAGGGAGGTGGCTACACCTTC.

Concerning this clone: Sequence at one end of the junction differs from germline and may be a read error. Other DNA sequences within the sample encode an identical CDR3. The CDR3: CASSPRTGNNQPQHF. The DNA of the CDR3 is TGTGCCAGCTCACCCCGGACAGGGAACAATCAACCCCAGCATTTT. The chain links TRBV18 to TRBJ1-5; 8 nucleotides line up with TRBD1. The length of the CDR3 is 15 residues. In germline, CDR1 is KGHSH, CDR2 LQKENI.

The chain joins TRBV29-1 to TRBJ1-1, with TRBD1 identical over 8 bases. Germline trimming cut 7 bases from V and 1 base from J; bases unmatched to any gene: 8. CDR3 length: 14 amino acids. CDR1 and CDR2 (germline): SQVTM, ANQGSEA. DNA for the CDR3: TGCAGCGCGACTCGAGGGACAGGGAACACTGAAGCTTTCTTT. The encoded protein is CSATRGTGNTEAFF.

The chain uses TRBV6-5 and TRBJ2-7; D unclear. The V end lost 3 bases, the J end lost 0 bases, and 9 bases lay between the germline ends. The CDR3 is made up of 14 amino acids. Per the germline V gene, CDR1 is MNHEY and CDR2 is SVGAGI. This chain's CDR3 is CASSYMSISYEQYF. The CDR3, as DNA: TGTGCCAGCAGTTATATGAGTATCTCCTACGAGCAGTACTTC.

This clone is deemed medium-sized. The V call is TRBV2, the J call TRBJ2-2; D possibly corresponds to TRBD2 (5 bases). The V and J ends lost 6 bases and 5 bases respectively, with 13 bases between them. The germline CDR1 and CDR2 sequences are SNHLY and FYNNEI. The CDR3 extends over 14 amino acids. As DNA, the CDR3 is TGTGCCAGCAGAGAATCCGAGGGAACCGGGGAGCTGTTTTTT. This gives the protein CASRESEGTGELFF.

The chain recombines TRBV4-1 with TRBJ1-2, with unresolved D. V was trimmed by 0 bases and J by 3 bases, leaving 8 bases between them. CDR1 MGHRA and CDR2 YSYEKL come from the germline V gene. This CDR3 region has 14 residues. The DNA of the CDR3 is TGCGCCAGCAGCCAAGAGGGCAGATACTATGGCTACACCTTC. Translated, it gives CASSQEGRYYGYTF.

The CDR3: CASSVERGGTDTQYF. The DNA of the CDR3 is TGTGCCAGCAGTGTCGAGCGGGGAGGCACAGATACGCAGTATTTT. The V and J genes are TRBV2 and TRBJ2-3, with 7 bases matching TRBD2. Trimming at V came to 4 bases and at J to 1 base, leaving 5 bases not matched to a gene. CDR1 is SNHLY and CDR2 is FYNNEI in the germline V gene. CDR3 length equals 15 residues.

The CDR3, as DNA: TGTGCCACCAGCAGACTCCAAGGGGCTGGGGCCAACGTCCTGACTTTC. This encodes CATSRLQGAGANVLTF. V usage is TRBV15 and J usage is TRBJ2-6, with D perhaps matching TRBD1 (5 bases). The CDR3 consists of 16 residues. Germline V gene lookup returns CDR1 LNHNV and CDR2 YYDKDF (reference sequence). V dropped 2 bases and J dropped 2 bases, with 10 bases sitting between them.

This clone appeared once. Distinct nucleotide sequences in the sample also encode this CDR3. CDR3 protein: CASSGAGGRAEQYF. The CDR3 DNA reads TGTGCCAGCAGCGGGGCAGGGGGGCGGGCCGAGCAGTACTTC. The V gene is TRBV5-6, the J gene TRBJ2-7; possibly TRBD1 for D (7 bases). The CDR3 is 14 amino acids. V was pared by 4 bases and J by 6 bases, with 17 bases between. Looked up from germline, CDR1 is SGHDT and CDR2 is YYEEEE.

This clone has a handful of counts. V usage is TRBV28 and J usage is TRBJ1-2; perhaps TRBD1 as D (5 bases). This CDR3 is 15 amino acids long. The V end lost 5 bases, the J end lost 8 bases, and 21 bases lay between the germline ends. The V gene's germline CDR1 is MDHEN and CDR2 SYDVKM. The chain's CDR3 is CASSLDTSGLRGYTF. Here the CDR3 DNA reads TGTGCCAGCAGTCTTGACACTTCGGGACTGCGGGGCTACACCTTC.

The gene calls are TRBV2 and TRBJ2-3; perhaps TRBD1 as D (6 bases). This CDR3 is built from 13 residues. The V and J ends lost 7 bases and 2 bases respectively, with 10 bases between them. CDR1 is SNHLY and CDR2 is FYNNEI in the germline V gene. CDR3 in DNA: TGTGCCAGCAAACAGGGAAACACAGATACGCAGTATTTT. Amino acids: CASKQGNTDTQYF.

The DNA of the CDR3 is TGTGCCAGCAGTCCCCCAGGGTCCTACGAGCAGTACTTC. The encoded protein is CASSPPGSYEQYF. This chain links TRBV12-3 or TRBV12-4 with TRBJ2-7, with D perhaps TRBD1 (5 bases). V lost 5 bases and J 1 base, leaving 9 bases between the germline ends. CDR3 length equals 13 residues.

The V gene is TRBV29-1, the J gene TRBJ2-7; 7 nucleotides agree with TRBD2. CDR3 length: 12 residues. Germline CDR1 is SQVTM and CDR2 is ANQGSEA. V trimming: 6 bases; J trimming: 2 bases; junction bases outside the gene matches: 4. The DNA for the CDR3 is TGCAGCGTCAAGGGAGGGGCCTACGAGCAGTACTTC. It is translated as CSVKGGAYEQYF.

The chain combines TRBV11-2 with TRBJ1-1; D not certain. This CDR3 comprises 16 residues. V shed 0 bases and J shed 4 bases, with 15 bases lying between them. Germline lookup yields CDR1 SGHAT and CDR2 FQNNGV. The chain's CDR3 is CASSLDPGNLGTEAFF. CDR3 bases: TGTGCCAGCAGCTTAGATCCGGGTAACCTGGGCACTGAAGCTTTCTTT.

In this sample, this clone turned up once. The genes are TRBV27 and TRBJ1-6; maybe TRBD1 (6 bases). The ends were cut back, 4 bases at V and 7 bases at J, with 14 bases in the middle. The CDR3 spans 15 residues. Germline V gene lookup returns CDR1 MNHEY and CDR2 SMNVEV (reference sequence). The CDR3 DNA follows: TGTGCCAGCAGTTGGTCGGGGGGGCTCAATTCACCCCTCCACTTT. Translation gives CASSWSGGLNSPLHF.

The chain employs TRBV5-1 and TRBJ2-7; 8 bases are a match to TRBD1. CDR3 length: 14 amino acids. V gave up 4 bases and J gave up 2 bases; unmatched junction bases: 5. Germline CDR1 reads SGHRS; CDR2 reads YFSETQ. This CDR3 is CASSPRTGTYEQYF. In nucleotides, the CDR3 is TGCGCCAGCAGCCCCCGGACAGGGACCTACGAGCAGTACTTC. Drawing the rest from reference TRBV5-1 and TRBJ2-7, the complete variable domain is KAGVTQTPRYLIKTRGQQVTLSCSPISGHRSVSWYQQTPGQGLQFLFEYFSETQRNKGNFPGRFSGRQFSNSRSEMNVSTLELGDSALYLCASSPRTGTYEQYFGPGTRLTVT.

Concerning this clone itself: One end of the junction does not line up with germline, which may come from a read error. The chain uses TRBV6-1 and TRBJ1-1, with D perhaps TRBD1 (6 bases). The CDR3 is 12 residues long. CDR1 and CDR2 from the germline V gene are MNHNS and SASEGT. Here the CDR3 reads CASSERDTEAFF. The CDR3 bases are TGTGCCAGCAGTGAACGGGACACGGAAGCTTTCTTT.